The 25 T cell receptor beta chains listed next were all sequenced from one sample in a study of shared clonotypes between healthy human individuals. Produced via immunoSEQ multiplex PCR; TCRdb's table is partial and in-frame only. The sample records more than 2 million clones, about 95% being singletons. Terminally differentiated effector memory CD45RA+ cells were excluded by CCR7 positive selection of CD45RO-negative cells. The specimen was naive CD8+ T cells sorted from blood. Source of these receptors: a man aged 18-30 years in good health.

The CDR3 sequence: CASSFSASGTDTQYF. CDR3 coding DNA: TGTGCCAGCAGTTTTTCGGCTAGCGGCACAGATACGCAGTATTTT. The rearrangement links TRBV27 to TRBJ2-3; D perhaps matches TRBD2 (6 bases). Germline V gives CDR1 MNHEY, CDR2 SMNVEV (reference sequence). The CDR3 totals 15 residues. The V end was cut by 3 bases, the J end by 1 base, with 11 bases between.

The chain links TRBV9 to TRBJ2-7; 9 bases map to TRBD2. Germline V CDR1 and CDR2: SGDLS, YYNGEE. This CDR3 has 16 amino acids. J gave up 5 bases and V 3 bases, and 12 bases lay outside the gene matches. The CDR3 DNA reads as TGTGCCAGCAGCGCCCCGGGGGCGGGAGGGCCCCACGAGCAGTACTTC. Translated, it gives CASSAPGAGGPHEQYF.

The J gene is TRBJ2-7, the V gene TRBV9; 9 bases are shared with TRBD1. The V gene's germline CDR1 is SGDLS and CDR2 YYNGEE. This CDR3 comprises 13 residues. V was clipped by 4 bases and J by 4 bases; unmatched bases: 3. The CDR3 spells CASSRQGEYEQYF. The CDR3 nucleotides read TGTGCCAGCAGCCGACAGGGGGAGTACGAGCAGTACTTC. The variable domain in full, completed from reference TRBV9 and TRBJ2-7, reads DSGVTQTPKHLITATGQRVTLRCSPRSGDLSVYWYQQSLDQGLQFLIQYYNGEERAKGNILERFSAQQFPDLHSELNLSSLELGDSALYFCASSRQGEYEQYFGPGTRLTVT.

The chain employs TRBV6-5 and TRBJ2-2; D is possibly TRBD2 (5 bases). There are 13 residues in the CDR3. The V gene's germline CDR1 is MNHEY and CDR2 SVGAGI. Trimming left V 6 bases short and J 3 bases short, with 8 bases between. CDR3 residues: CASREEYTGELFF. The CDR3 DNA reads TGTGCCAGCAGGGAGGAGTACACCGGGGAGCTGTTTTTT.

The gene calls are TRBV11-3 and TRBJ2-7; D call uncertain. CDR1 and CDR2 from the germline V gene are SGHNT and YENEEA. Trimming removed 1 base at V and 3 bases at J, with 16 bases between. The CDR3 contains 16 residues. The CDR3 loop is CASSLGGDTALYEQYF. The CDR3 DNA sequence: TGTGCCAGCAGCTTAGGGGGTGACACCGCCCTCTACGAGCAGTACTTC.

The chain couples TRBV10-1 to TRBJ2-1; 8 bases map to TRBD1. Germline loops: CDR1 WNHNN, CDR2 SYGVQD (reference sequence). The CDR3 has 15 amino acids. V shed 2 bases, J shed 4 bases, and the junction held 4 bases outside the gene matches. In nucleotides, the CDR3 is TGCGCCAGCAGTGAGGGCGGGACAGGTTACAATGAGCAGTTCTTC. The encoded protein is CASSEGGTGYNEQFF.

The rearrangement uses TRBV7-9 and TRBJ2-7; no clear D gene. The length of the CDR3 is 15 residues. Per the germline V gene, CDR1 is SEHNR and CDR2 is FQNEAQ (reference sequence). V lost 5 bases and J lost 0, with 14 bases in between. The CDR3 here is CASSPGDTVSYEQYF. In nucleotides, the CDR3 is TGTGCCAGCAGCCCGGGTGATACGGTCTCCTACGAGCAGTACTTC.

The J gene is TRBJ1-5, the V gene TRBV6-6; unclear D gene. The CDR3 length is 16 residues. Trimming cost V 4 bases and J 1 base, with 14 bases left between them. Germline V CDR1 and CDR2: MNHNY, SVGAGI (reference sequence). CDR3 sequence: CASSLILQPSNQPQHF. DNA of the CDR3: TGTGCCAGCAGTTTAATTCTGCAGCCAAGCAATCAGCCCCAGCATTTT.

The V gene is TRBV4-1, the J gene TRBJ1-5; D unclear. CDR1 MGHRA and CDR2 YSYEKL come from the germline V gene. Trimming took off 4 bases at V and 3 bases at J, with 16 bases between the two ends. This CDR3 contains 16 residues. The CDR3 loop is CASSPHIGGINQPQHF. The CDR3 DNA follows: TGCGCCAGCAGCCCCCACATAGGAGGAATCAATCAGCCCCAGCATTTT.

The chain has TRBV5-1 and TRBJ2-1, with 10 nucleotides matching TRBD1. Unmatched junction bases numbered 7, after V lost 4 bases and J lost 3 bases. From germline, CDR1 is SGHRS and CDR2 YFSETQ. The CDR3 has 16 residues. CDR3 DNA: TGCGCCAGCAGCCCCGCCGGGACAGGGGACTACAATGAGCAGTTCTTC. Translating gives CASSPAGTGDYNEQFF.

CDR3 sequence reads: CASSLEVAGGFTDTQYF. As DNA, the CDR3 is TGTGCCAGCAGCTTAGAGGTAGCGGGGGGATTCACAGATACGCAGTATTTT. The V gene is TRBV11-2, the J gene TRBJ2-3, with 10 nucleotides matching TRBD2. The germline gives CDR1 SGHAT, CDR2 FQNNGV. V shed 0 bases and J 2 bases; nucleotides not matched to a gene: 5. The CDR3 is 17 amino acids.

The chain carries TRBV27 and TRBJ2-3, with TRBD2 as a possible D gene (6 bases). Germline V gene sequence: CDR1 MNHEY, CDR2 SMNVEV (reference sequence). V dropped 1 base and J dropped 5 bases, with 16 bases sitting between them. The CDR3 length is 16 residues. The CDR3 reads CASSLLVGGAGDTQYF. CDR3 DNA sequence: TGTGCCAGCAGTTTATTGGTCGGAGGGGCTGGAGATACGCAGTATTTT.

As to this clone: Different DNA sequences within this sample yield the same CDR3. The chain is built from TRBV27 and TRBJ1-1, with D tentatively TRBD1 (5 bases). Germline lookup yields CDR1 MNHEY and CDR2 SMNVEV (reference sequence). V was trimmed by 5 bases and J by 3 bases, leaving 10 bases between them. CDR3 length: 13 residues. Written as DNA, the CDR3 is TGTGCCAGCAGTATTACAGGATACACTGAAGCTTTCTTT. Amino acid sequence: CASSITGYTEAFF.

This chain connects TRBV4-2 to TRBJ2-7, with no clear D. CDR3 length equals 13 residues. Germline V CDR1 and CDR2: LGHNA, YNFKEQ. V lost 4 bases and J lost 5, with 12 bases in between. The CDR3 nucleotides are TGTGCCAGCAGCCCTCAAGTTCTCGACGAGCAGTACTTC. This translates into CASSPQVLDEQYF.

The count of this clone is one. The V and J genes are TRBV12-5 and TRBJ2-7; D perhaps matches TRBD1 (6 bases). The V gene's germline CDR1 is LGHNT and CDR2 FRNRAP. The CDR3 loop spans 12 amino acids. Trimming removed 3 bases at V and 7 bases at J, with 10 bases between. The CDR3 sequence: CASGLQGVEQYF. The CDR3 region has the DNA TGTGCTAGTGGTTTACAGGGAGTGGAGCAGTACTTC.

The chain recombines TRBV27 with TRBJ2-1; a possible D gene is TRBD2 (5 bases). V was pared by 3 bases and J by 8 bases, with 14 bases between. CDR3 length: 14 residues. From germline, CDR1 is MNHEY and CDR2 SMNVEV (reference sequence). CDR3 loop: CASSLDSDKDEQFF. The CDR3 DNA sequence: TGTGCCAGCAGTTTGGACTCCGATAAAGATGAGCAGTTCTTC.

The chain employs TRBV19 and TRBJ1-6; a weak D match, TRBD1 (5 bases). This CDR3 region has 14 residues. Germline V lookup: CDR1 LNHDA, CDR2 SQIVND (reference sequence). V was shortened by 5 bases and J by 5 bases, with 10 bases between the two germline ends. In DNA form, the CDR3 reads TGTGCCAGTAGTCTCGGGACGGATAATTCACCCCTCCACTTT. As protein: CASSLGTDNSPLHF.

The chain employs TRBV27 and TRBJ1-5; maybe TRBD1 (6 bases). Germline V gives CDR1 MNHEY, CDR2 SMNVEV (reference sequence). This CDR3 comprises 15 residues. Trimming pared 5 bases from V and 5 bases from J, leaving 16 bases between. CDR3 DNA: TGTGCCAGCAGTAGCCTAGGGGGTTTTGATCAGCCCCAGCATTTT. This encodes CASSSLGGFDQPQHF.

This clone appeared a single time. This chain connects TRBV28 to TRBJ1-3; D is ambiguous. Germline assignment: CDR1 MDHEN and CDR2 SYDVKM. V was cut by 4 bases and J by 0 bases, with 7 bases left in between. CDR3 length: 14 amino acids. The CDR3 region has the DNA TGTGCCAGCAGTTCCGCCCCCTCTGGAAACACCATATATTTT. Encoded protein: CASSSAPSGNTIYF.

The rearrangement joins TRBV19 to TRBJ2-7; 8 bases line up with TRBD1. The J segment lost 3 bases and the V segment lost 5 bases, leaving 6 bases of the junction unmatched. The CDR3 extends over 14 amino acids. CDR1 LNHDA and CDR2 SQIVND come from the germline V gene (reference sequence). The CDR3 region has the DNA TGTGCCAGTAGTGCTGGACAGGGCCGCTACGAGCAGTACTTC. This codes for CASSAGQGRYEQYF.

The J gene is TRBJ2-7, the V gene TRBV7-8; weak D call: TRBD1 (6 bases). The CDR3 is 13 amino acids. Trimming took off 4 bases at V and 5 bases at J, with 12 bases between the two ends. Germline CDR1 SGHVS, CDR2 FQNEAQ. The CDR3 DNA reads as TGTGCCAGCAGCTCCGGGACAAATAACGAGCAGTACTTC. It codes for CASSSGTNNEQYF.

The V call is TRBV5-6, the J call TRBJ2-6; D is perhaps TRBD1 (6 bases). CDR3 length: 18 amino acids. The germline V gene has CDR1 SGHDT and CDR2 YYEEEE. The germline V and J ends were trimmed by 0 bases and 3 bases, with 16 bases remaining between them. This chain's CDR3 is CASSLEGERVYGANVLTF. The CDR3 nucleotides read TGTGCCAGCAGCTTGGAGGGGGAAAGGGTATATGGGGCCAACGTCCTGACTTTC.

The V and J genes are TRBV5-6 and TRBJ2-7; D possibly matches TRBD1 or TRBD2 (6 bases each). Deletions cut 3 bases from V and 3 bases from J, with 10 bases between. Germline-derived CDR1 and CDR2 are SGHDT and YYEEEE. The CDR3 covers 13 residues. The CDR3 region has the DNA TGTGCCAGCAGCTGGGGGGACATCTACGAGCAGTACTTC. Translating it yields CASSWGDIYEQYF. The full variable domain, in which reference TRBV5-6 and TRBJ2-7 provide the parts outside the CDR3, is DAGVTQSPTHLIKTRGQQVTLRCSPKSGHDTVSWYQQALGQGPQFIFQYYEEEERQRGNFPDRFSGHQFPNYSSELNVNALLLGDSALYLCASSWGDIYEQYFGPGTRLTVT.

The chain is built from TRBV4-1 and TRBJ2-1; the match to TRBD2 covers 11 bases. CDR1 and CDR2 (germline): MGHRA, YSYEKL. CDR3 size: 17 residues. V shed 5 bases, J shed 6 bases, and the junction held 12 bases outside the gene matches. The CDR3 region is CASSTLAGGGVSNEQFF. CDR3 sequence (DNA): TGCGCCAGCAGCACCCTAGCGGGGGGCGGGGTTAGCAATGAGCAGTTCTTC.

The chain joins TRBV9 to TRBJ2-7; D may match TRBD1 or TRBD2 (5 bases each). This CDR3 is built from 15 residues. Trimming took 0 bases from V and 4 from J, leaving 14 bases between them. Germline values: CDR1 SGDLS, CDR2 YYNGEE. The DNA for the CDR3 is TGTGCCAGCAGCGTAGCCGGGACGGATTTTTACGAGCAGTACTTC. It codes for CASSVAGTDFYEQYF.